Listed below are T cell receptor beta chains from one sample, sequenced in a study of blood T cell repertoires in COVID-19. This table comes from immunoSEQ multiplex PCR, and its TCRdb copy is limited to in-frame clones, with some not included. Counted here are 150,000 or so clones, 75% to 90% occurring once; the ten biggest clones make up around 16%. Sequences were obtained from peripheral blood. These receptors came from a woman aged 40 to 50 with acute or convalescent COVID-19. The CDR3 runs from the conserved cysteine through the conserved F or W. The D gene is left open where the match is weak. Expanded clones are given a class, and other clones once, few, many or no size at all.

V gene	D gene	J gene	clone size	CDR3 protein	CDR3 DNA
TRBV5-4	TRBD1	TRBJ1-1	.	CASSRTGGNTEAFF	TGTGCCAGCAGTCGTACAGGGGGTAACACTGAAGCTTTCTTT
TRBV11-2	.	TRBJ2-1	.	CASSLIYGGDSYNEQFF	TGTGCCAGCAGCTTAATCTACGGCGGTGACTCCTACAATGAGCAGTTCTTC
TRBV4-1	TRBD1	TRBJ1-2	.	CASSLTWTGGASNYGYTF	TGCGCCAGCAGCCTGACATGGACAGGGGGCGCGAGTAACTATGGCTACACCTTC
TRBV2	TRBD1	TRBJ1-5	.	CASSRTGNRDQPQHF	TGTGCCAGCAGTAGGACAGGGAATAGGGATCAGCCCCAGCATTTT
TRBV28	TRBD1	TRBJ1-2	.	CASSFGTANYGYTF	TGTGCCAGCAGTTTCGGGACAGCAAACTATGGCTACACCTTC
TRBV6-5	.	TRBJ2-6	.	CASSYQGFGANVLTF	TGTGCCAGCAGTTATCAGGGATTTGGGGCCAACGTCCTGACTTTC
TRBV6-1	.	TRBJ1-5	.	CASSRGQPQHF	TGTGCCAGCAGTAGGGGTCAGCCCCAGCATTTT
TRBV9	TRBD2	TRBJ2-5	.	CASSPLAGAQETQYF	TGTGCCAGCAGCCCGTTAGCGGGTGCCCAAGAGACCCAGTACTTC
TRBV29-1	.	TRBJ2-7	.	CSVGLPSSYEQYF	TGCAGCGTAGGACTTCCTAGCTCCTACGAGCAGTACTTC
TRBV5-5	TRBD2	TRBJ2-1	.	CASSLVASGNHNEQFF	TGTGCCAGCAGCTTGGTGGCTAGCGGGAACCACAATGAGCAGTTCTTC
TRBV28	TRBD2	TRBJ2-1	.	CASSHLGLAGAMGLSYNEQFF	TGTGCCAGCAGTCACTTAGGACTAGCGGGAGCAATGGGTCTGTCCTACAATGAGCAGTTCTTC
TRBV14	TRBD1	TRBJ2-2	.	CASSQELGQGSTGELFF	TGTGCCAGCAGCCAAGAGTTGGGACAGGGGAGCACCGGGGAGCTGTTTTTT
TRBV6-1	.	TRBJ1-5	.	CASSESGAGILPQHF	TGTGCCAGCAGTGAATCGGGTGCGGGGATTCTGCCCCAGCATTTT
TRBV24-1	TRBD1	TRBJ2-5	.	CATSDRQGLGETQYF	TGTGCCACCAGTGATCGACAGGGTTTGGGGGAGACCCAGTACTTC
TRBV3-1/TRBV3-2	TRBD2	TRBJ2-1	.	CASSHSGRWESEQFF	TGTGCCAGCAGTCATAGCGGGCGCTGGGAGAGTGAGCAGTTCTTC
TRBV18	TRBD1	TRBJ1-2	.	CASSQGTANYGYTF	TGTGCCAGCTCACAAGGGACAGCTAACTATGGCTACACCTTC
TRBV9	TRBD1	TRBJ1-3	.	CASSLQGQVSGNTIYF	TGTGCCAGCAGCTTACAGGGACAGGTCTCTGGAAACACCATATATTTT
TRBV6-5	TRBD1	TRBJ1-4	few	CASTKGAGTGEKLFF	TGTGCCAGCACCAAGGGGGCGGGGACCGGTGAAAAACTGTTTTTT
TRBV5-4	.	TRBJ2-1	.	CASSSATRLHEQFF	TGTGCCAGCAGCTCGGCGACTAGGTTGCATGAGCAGTTCTTC
TRBV5-1	.	TRBJ2-7	.	CASSLDLGALGEQYF	TGCGCCAGCAGCTTGGATCTGGGGGCATTGGGGGAGCAGTACTTC
TRBV11-3	TRBD2	TRBJ2-1	.	CASSLHQGGLGYNEQFF	TGTGCCAGCAGCCTTCATCAAGGGGGACTAGGTTACAATGAGCAGTTCTTC
TRBV14	TRBD1	TRBJ2-7	.	CASSQAWDRPYEQYF	TGTGCCAGCAGCCAAGCTTGGGACAGACCCTACGAGCAGTACTTC
TRBV4-2	.	TRBJ1-3	.	CASSQDQRGSGNTIYF	TGTGCCAGCAGCCAAGATCAAAGGGGCTCTGGAAACACCATATATTTT
TRBV5-5	.	TRBJ1-2	.	CASSLLDSDYGYTF	TGTGCCAGCAGTCTACTGGACAGTGACTATGGCTACACCTTC
TRBV27	.	TRBJ2-1	.	CASSLYSYNEQFF	TGTGCCAGCAGTTTATACAGCTACAATGAGCAGTTCTTC
TRBV3-1/TRBV3-2	TRBD2	TRBJ2-7	.	CASSQGGAGGSYEQYF	TGTGCCAGCAGCCAAGGCGGGGCGGGAGGGTCGTACGAGCAGTACTTC
TRBV4-2	TRBD2	TRBJ2-2	.	CASSPVQGLANANTGELFF	TGTGCCAGCAGCCCAGTCCAGGGACTAGCGAACGCGAACACCGGGGAGCTGTTTTTT
TRBV29-1	TRBD2	TRBJ2-1	.	CSVGLAGNTYNEQFF	TGCAGCGTTGGACTAGCGGGCAATACCTACAATGAGCAGTTCTTC
TRBV19	.	TRBJ2-2	.	CASSIQGNTGELFF	TGTGCCAGTAGTATTCAGGGAAACACCGGGGAGCTGTTTTTT
TRBV7-9	.	TRBJ1-4	.	CASSPGGREKLFF	TGTGCCAGCAGCCCCGGAGGACGCGAAAAACTGTTTTTT
TRBV5-1	.	TRBJ1-5	.	CASSLGQNQPQHF	TGCGCCAGCAGCTTGGGACAGAATCAGCCCCAGCATTTT
TRBV19	.	TRBJ2-7	once	CASSTTGTAAYEQYF	TGTGCCAGTAGTACAACCGGGACTGCCGCCTACGAGCAGTACTTC
TRBV9	TRBD1	TRBJ2-5	.	CASSAGQAQETQYF	TGTGCCAGCAGCGCGGGACAGGCTCAAGAGACCCAGTACTTC
TRBV5-6	.	TRBJ2-7	.	CASSLGASRFYEQYF	TGTGCCAGCAGCTTGGGTGCTAGTAGGTTCTACGAGCAGTACTTC
TRBV28	TRBD2	TRBJ2-7	once	CASRPSGTGYEQYF	TGTGCCAGCAGACCTAGCGGTACGGGATACGAGCAGTACTTC
TRBV6-1	.	TRBJ2-2	.	CASSERQSRTGELFF	TGTGCCAGCAGTGAAAGGCAGAGCAGGACCGGGGAGCTGTTTTTT
TRBV9	.	TRBJ2-3	.	CASSGPWLATSDTQYF	TGTGCCAGCAGCGGCCCCTGGCTAGCAACCTCAGATACGCAGTATTTT
TRBV27	TRBD1	TRBJ2-2	.	CASSSRPGTGIGELFF	TGTGCCAGCAGTTCACGTCCCGGGACAGGGATCGGGGAGCTGTTTTTT
TRBV10-1	.	TRBJ2-1	.	CASSESLICRELVKFF	TGCGCCAGCAGTGAGTCGTTAATTTGCCGGGAGCTCGTGAAGTTCTTC
TRBV5-1	TRBD1	TRBJ1-5	.	CASSLEGQGGQPQHF	TGCGCCAGCAGCTTGGAAGGACAGGGTGGGCAGCCCCAGCATTTT
TRBV7-2	TRBD1	TRBJ2-7	.	CASSSGTGVYEQYF	TGTGCCAGCAGCTCGGGTACAGGGGTATACGAGCAGTACTTC
TRBV6-6	TRBD1	TRBJ1-2	few	CASREGARGYTF	TGTGCCAGCAGGGAGGGGGCGCGTGGCTACACCTTC
TRBV7-2	.	TRBJ2-1	.	CASSPGSAYNEQFF	TGTGCCAGCAGCCCAGGTAGCGCGTACAATGAGCAGTTCTTC
TRBV5-1	.	TRBJ2-2	.	CASSPGMGGLLFF	TGCGCCAGCAGCCCAGGGATGGGTGGCCTACTGTTTTTT
TRBV5-6	.	TRBJ2-3	.	CASSPGGTDTQYF	TGTGCCAGCAGCCCCGGAGGCACAGATACGCAGTATTTT
TRBV7-8	TRBD1	TRBJ1-4	.	CASSAQGVREKLFF	TGTGCCAGCAGCGCACAGGGGGTTCGTGAAAAACTGTTTTTT
TRBV6-2/TRBV6-3	TRBD1	TRBJ2-3	.	CASSDRQGGTDTQYF	TGTGCCAGCAGTGATCGACAGGGGGGCACAGATACGCAGTATTTT
TRBV10-3	.	TRBJ2-2	once	CAISNSNAGELFF	TGTGCCATCAGTAATAGTAACGCCGGGGAGCTGTTTTTT
TRBV29-1	.	TRBJ1-2	.	CSVGATGNYGYTF	TGCAGCGTTGGTGCTACAGGGAACTATGGCTACACCTTC
TRBV6-5	.	TRBJ2-3	.	CASSYSATGTTDTQYF	TGTGCCAGCAGTTACTCGGCTACGGGTACCACAGATACGCAGTATTTT
TRBV6-2/TRBV6-3	.	TRBJ2-7	.	CASSLSPSEQYF	TGTGCCAGCAGTTTGTCTCCGTCCGAGCAGTACTTC